This T cell receptor beta chain was identified during a study of shared clonotypes between healthy human individuals. About the research overall: CD4 naive and CD4 memory each took three plates per donor, while CD8 naive took two and CD8 memory one.

Trimming shortened V by 8 bases and J by 1 base, and 8 bases separated the two germline ends. The CDR3 extends over 13 amino acids. Germline CDR1 LNHDA, CDR2 SQIVND (reference sequence). In the sorted-subset replicate PCRs, 200 ng DNA, 25,000 to 30,000 T cell genomes, was used. Here immunoSEQ multiplex PCR was the method, and the copy in TCRdb shows in-frame clones only, minus some. The repertoire includes around 690,000 clones, roughly 88% of them detected once, and 30% to 40% sits in the top ten. Donors comprised healthy HIV-negative adults lacking recent acute infections or vaccinations. This TCR came from a man between 18 and 35 years old in good health. Some clones in this sample may be carry-over from other donors' samples. The chain uses TRBV19 and TRBJ2-2; no reliable D call. The material sequenced was memory CD8+ T cells from PBMCs. Subset described: CD45RO+ cells pooled with CCR7-negative TemRA cells. The CDR3 region has the DNA TGTGCCAGTCTGGACCAGAACACCGGGGAGCTGTTTTTT. Amino acid sequence: CASLDQNTGELFF.